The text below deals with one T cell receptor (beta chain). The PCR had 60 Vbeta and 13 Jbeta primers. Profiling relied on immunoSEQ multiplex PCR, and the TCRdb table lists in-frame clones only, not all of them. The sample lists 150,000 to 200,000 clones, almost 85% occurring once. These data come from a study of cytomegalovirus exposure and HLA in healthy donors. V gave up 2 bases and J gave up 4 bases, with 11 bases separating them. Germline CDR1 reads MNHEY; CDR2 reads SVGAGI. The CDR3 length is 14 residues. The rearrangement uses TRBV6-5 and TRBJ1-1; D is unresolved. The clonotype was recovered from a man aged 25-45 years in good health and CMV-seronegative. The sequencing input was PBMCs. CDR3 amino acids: CASSYRGPSTEAFF. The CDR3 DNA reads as TGTGCCAGCAGTTACCGCGGCCCGAGCACTGAAGCTTTCTTT.